These 22 T cell receptor beta chains came from one sample sequenced in a study of blood T cell repertoires in COVID-19. Libraries were prepared by immunoSEQ multiplex PCR; TCRdb keeps only in-frame clonotypes and omits some of them. The sample gives under 250,000 clones, around 83% of which show up once; less than 3% is in the top ten. Sequenced input: peripheral blood. Source of these receptors: a man aged 50-60 years with active or convalescent COVID-19.

The chain joins TRBV19 to TRBJ2-1, with 7 bases fitting TRBD2. This CDR3 has 14 amino acids. V lost 8 bases to trimming and J lost 0 bases; unmatched junction nucleotides: 4. Looked up from germline, CDR1 is LNHDA and CDR2 is SQIVND (reference sequence). The CDR3 DNA reads TGTGCCAGTGGAGCGGGAAGCTCCTACAATGAGCAGTTCTTC. Translation: CASGAGSSYNEQFF.

The chain links TRBV11-3 to TRBJ2-2; 9 nucleotides align to TRBD2. CDR3 length: 15 amino acids. Trimming removed 4 bases from V and 6 bases from J; junction bases left unmatched: 6. Germline CDR1 and CDR2: SGHNT and YENEEA. CDR3: CASSSTGLAAGELFF. DNA for the CDR3: TGTGCCAGCAGCTCCACGGGACTAGCCGCCGGGGAGCTGTTTTTT.

The chain uses TRBV7-3 and TRBJ1-5; D remains unclear. With 0 bases removed from V and 7 bases from J, the gap between germline ends came to 13 bases. CDR1 and CDR2 (germline): SGHTA, FQGTGA. This CDR3 comprises 15 residues. The CDR3 region has the DNA TGTGCCAGCAGCTTAACCTCCGAGAGCGACCAGCCCCAGCATTTT. Its protein is CASSLTSESDQPQHF.

The V call is TRBV7-9, the J call TRBJ2-5; 7 nucleotides line up with TRBD2. Germline-derived CDR1 and CDR2 are SEHNR and FQNEAQ (reference sequence). V dropped 5 bases and J dropped 4; count of bases not matched to a gene: 7. CDR3 size: 14 residues. The CDR3 protein is CASSPGTKRETQYF. The CDR3 DNA is TGTGCCAGCAGCCCCGGGACTAAGAGAGAGACCCAGTACTTC. Variable domain in full (rest from reference TRBV7-9 and TRBJ2-5): DTGVSQNPRHKITKRGQNVTFRCDPISEHNRLYWYRQTLGQGPEFLTYFQNEAQLEKSRLLSDRFSAERPKGSFSTLEIQRTEQGDSAMYLCASSPGTKRETQYFGPGTRLLVL.

The chain employs TRBV9 and TRBJ1-4, with 7 positions matching TRBD1. The CDR3 is 15 amino acids. CDR1 is SGDLS, CDR2 YYNGEE, per germline. V shed 4 bases and J 6 bases; nucleotides not matched to a gene: 9. The chain's CDR3 is CASSYSGQGDEKLFF. In DNA form, the CDR3 reads TGTGCCAGCAGCTATTCCGGGCAGGGGGATGAAAAACTGTTTTTT.

The chain couples TRBV3-1 (or the pseudogene TRBV3-2) to TRBJ1-2, with D hard to call. V lost 4 bases to trimming and J lost 5 bases, with 8 bases between them. The CDR3 runs 12 residues. CDR1 is LGHDT and CDR2 is YNNKEL in the germline V gene (reference sequence). The CDR3 region has the DNA TGTGCCAGCAGCCGGGAGGGATATGGCTACACCTTC. It encodes CASSREGYGYTF.

The chain has TRBV11-2 and TRBJ1-6; 8 nucleotides agree with TRBD1. CDR1 is SGHAT, CDR2 FQNNGV, per germline. This CDR3 has 19 residues. Trimming at V came to 0 bases and at J to 5 bases, leaving 12 bases not matched to a gene. In DNA, the CDR3 is TGTGCCAGCAGCTTAGATCCCCGGGCAAGGACAGGGAATAATTCACCCCTCCACTTT. Translation gives CASSLDPRARTGNNSPLHF.

This clone was detected once. The CDR3 bases are TGCGCCAGCAGCCTCGCCGGGGGAGGCACTGAAGCTTTCTTT. Translation gives CASSLAGGGTEAFF. The chain carries TRBV4-1 and TRBJ1-1; possibly TRBD1 for D (5 bases). The CDR3 runs to 14 residues. The V and J ends lost 4 bases and 4 bases respectively, with 13 bases between them. Germline CDR1 is MGHRA and CDR2 is YSYEKL.

A remark on this clone: Other nucleotide sequences in the sample specify the same CDR3. The V gene is TRBV3-1 (or the pseudogene TRBV3-2), the J gene TRBJ2-1; 7 bases agree with TRBD1. Per germline, CDR1 LGHDT and CDR2 YNNKEL (reference sequence). The CDR3 spans 16 residues. With V trimmed by 2 bases and J by 0 bases, 4 bases remained unmatched. CDR3 nucleotides: TGTGCCAGCAGCCAATTACAGGGGAGCTCCTACAATGAGCAGTTCTTC. As protein: CASSQLQGSSYNEQFF.

This clone was seen a single time. V usage is TRBV12-3 or TRBV12-4 and J usage is TRBJ1-1, with a possible D match to TRBD1 (6 bases). The CDR3 covers 13 residues. The germline V and J ends were trimmed by 6 bases and 1 base, with 9 bases remaining between them. The chain's CDR3 is CASRLQGNTEAFF. CDR3 sequence (DNA): TGTGCCAGCAGACTACAGGGGAACACTGAAGCTTTCTTT.

The chain joins TRBV19 to TRBJ2-3; D is perhaps TRBD2 (6 bases). The CDR3 is made up of 16 amino acids. Germline-derived CDR1 and CDR2 are LNHDA and SQIVND (reference sequence). Trimming left V 10 bases short and J 4 bases short, with 24 bases between. CDR3 coding DNA: TGTGCCACAACGCCGGGACTCCCGATGGGCGCAGATACGCAGTATTTT. Translated: CATTPGLPMGADTQYF.

The CDR3 region has the DNA TGTGCCAGTAGGCCTCCCGACGGCAGGGGGCAATGGGGCTACACCTTC. Translating it yields CASRPPDGRGQWGYTF. The chain links TRBV19 to TRBJ1-2; 8 bases match TRBD1. CDR3 length: 16 residues. Germline V gives CDR1 LNHDA, CDR2 SQIVND (reference sequence). Germline trimming cut 6 bases from V and 8 bases from J; bases unmatched to any gene: 17.

This chain links TRBV28 with TRBJ1-1, with TRBD1 matching 8 bases. CDR1 is MDHEN and CDR2 is SYDVKM in the germline V gene. The CDR3 covers 16 residues. With V trimmed by 3 bases and J by 1 base, 7 bases remained unmatched. The CDR3 coding sequence is TGTGCCAGCAGTTTGGAGCAGGGGGCCGGGAACACTGAAGCTTTCTTT. Protein product: CASSLEQGAGNTEAFF.

This sequence joins TRBV30 and TRBJ2-7; D is perhaps TRBD1 (6 bases). The CDR3 totals 13 residues. Germline CDR1 and CDR2: GTSNPN and SVGIG (reference sequence). Trimming shortened V by 5 bases and J by 1 base, and 12 bases separated the two germline ends. The CDR3 nucleotides read TGTGCCTGGGACCGGACAGAATCCTACGAGCAGTACTTC. Protein product: CAWDRTESYEQYF.

The chain couples TRBV4-1 to TRBJ2-2; 12 bases map to TRBD2. V was clipped by 4 bases and J by 6 bases; unmatched bases: 15. The CDR3 loop spans 19 amino acids. In germline, CDR1 is MGHRA, CDR2 YSYEKL. The CDR3 DNA sequence: TGCGCCAGCAGCCGCATAGCCCTAGCGGGAGGGCCAGGGGCCGGGGAGCTGTTTTTT. Amino acids: CASSRIALAGGPGAGELFF.

This clone was detected only once. J is TRBJ2-3 and V is TRBV18; 11 bases are shared with TRBD1. The junction had 0 bases not matched to a gene; V was cut back by 3 bases and J by 4 bases. Germline CDR1 and CDR2: KGHSH and LQKENI. The CDR3 sequence is 14 residues long. CDR3 in amino acids: CASSPGQGADTQYF. The CDR3, as DNA: TGTGCCAGCTCACCGGGACAGGGGGCAGATACGCAGTATTTT.

The chain combines TRBV25-1 with TRBJ1-5; D call uncertain. V dropped 3 bases and J dropped 4 bases, with 4 bases sitting between them. The CDR3 sequence is 12 residues long. CDR1 is MGHDK, CDR2 SYGVNS, per germline. The CDR3 here is CASSDFNQPQHF. The CDR3 DNA reads TGTGCCAGCAGTGACTTTAATCAGCCCCAGCATTTT. Full variable domain (missing parts from reference TRBV25-1 and TRBJ1-5): EADIYQTPRYLVIGTGKKITLECSQTMGHDKMYWYQQDPGMELHLIHYSYGVNSTEKGDLSSESTVSRIRTEHFPLTLESARPSHTSQYLCASSDFNQPQHFGDGTRLSIL.

V and J are TRBV15 and TRBJ1-5; TRBD1 agrees at 7 bases. Germline CDR1 and CDR2: LNHNV and YYDKDF (reference sequence). CDR3 length: 16 residues. Losses at the gene ends were 3 bases for V and 4 bases for J; bases not matched to a gene: 9. The DNA for the CDR3 is TGTGCCACCAGCAGTGCCCAGGGGGTTTCTAATCAGCCCCAGCATTTT. Protein sequence: CATSSAQGVSNQPQHF.

The chain uses TRBV13 and TRBJ1-2, with D possibly matching TRBD1 (6 bases). V was shortened by 2 bases and J by 5 bases, with 9 bases between the two germline ends. In germline, CDR1 is PRHDT, CDR2 FYEKMQ (reference sequence). The CDR3 loop spans 13 amino acids. CDR3 sequence: CASSLTGRYGYTF. In DNA, the CDR3 is TGTGCCAGCAGCTTAACAGGGCGGTATGGCTACACCTTC.

The rearrangement links TRBV30 to TRBJ1-1, with D hard to call. V lost 5 bases to trimming and J lost 0 bases, with 10 bases between them. Germline V CDR1 and CDR2: GTSNPN, SVGIG (reference sequence). This CDR3 is 13 amino acids long. This CDR3 is CAWARAVNTEAFF. The CDR3 bases are TGTGCCTGGGCGAGAGCCGTGAACACTGAAGCTTTCTTT.

J is TRBJ1-2 and V is TRBV18; 9 bases map to TRBD1. The germline CDR1 and CDR2 sequences are KGHSH and LQKENI. This CDR3 has 16 residues. V lost 3 bases, J lost 0 bases, and 5 bases stayed unmatched. For the CDR3, the DNA is TGTGCCAGCTCACCGAGGACAGGGGATGCTAACTATGGCTACACCTTC. Its translation is CASSPRTGDANYGYTF.

The chain employs TRBV19 and TRBJ1-2, with D unresolved. The CDR3 has 14 residues. Germline CDR1 is LNHDA and CDR2 is SQIVND (reference sequence). V dropped 6 bases and J dropped 5 bases, with 16 bases sitting between them. The CDR3 is CASSPEATWYGYTF. In DNA, the CDR3 is TGTGCCAGTAGCCCCGAGGCCACCTGGTATGGCTACACCTTC.